Listed below are T cell receptor beta chains from one sample, sequenced in a study of quantifying T cell responses using KT2 cells. TCRdb used MiXCR to reprocess the UMI-ligation and nested PCR reads, holding one entry per CDR3 protein. The sample contains tens of thousands of distinct CDR3 sequences, approximately 7% of which appear only once. The sequenced sample was PBMCs spiked with cells of the T cell clone KT2. Receptors originate from a human donor. The CDR3 runs from the conserved cysteine through the conserved F or W. The D gene is left open where the match is weak. Size is omitted from some rows. Given values are once, few, many or a class for expanded clones.

15	TRBV5-6	TRBD2	-	TRBJ2-2	TGTGCCAGCAGCCGGGGGGGACCGAGCACCGGGGAGCTGTTTTTT	CASSRGGPSTGELFF
18	TRBV6-2/TRBV6-3	TRBD1	-	TRBJ2-6	TGTGCCAGCAGTTACCGGGACAGGGGATCTTCTGGGGCCAACGTCCTGACTTTC	CASSYRDRGSSGANVLTF
16	TRBV4-1	TRBD2	-	TRBJ2-1	TGCGCCAGCAGCCAAGTGTTGGGACTAGCGGGACCCAAGGAGTTCTTC	CASSQVLGLAGPKEFF
12	TRBV4-2	-	many	TRBJ1-2	TGTGCCAGCAGCCATGACAGGTATGGCTACACCTTC	CASSHDRYGYTF
13	TRBV20-1	-	few	TRBJ1-2	TGCAGTGCTAGCGGGGGCGCAACCTATGGCTACACCTTC	CSASGGATYGYTF
14	TRBV19	TRBD2	many	TRBJ2-3	TGTGCCAGTAGACCCGGACTAGCGGGTCCTACGCAGTATTTT	CASRPGLAGPTQYF
15	TRBV4-3	TRBD2	many	TRBJ2-7	TGCGCCAGCAGCCAATCTAGCGGGAGGGCCTACGAGCAGTACTTC	CASSQSSGRAYEQYF
16	TRBV18	TRBD1	-	TRBJ1-6	TGTGCCAGCTCACCATTGCGGACAGGGGATAATTCACCCCTCCACTTT	CASSPLRTGDNSPLHF
14	TRBV2	TRBD1	few	TRBJ1-1	TGTGCCAGCAGTAGACAGGGGGTGAACACTGAAGCTTTCTTT	CASSRQGVNTEAFF
12	TRBV4-3	TRBD1	few	TRBJ1-1	TGCGCCAGCAGCCACCGACAGGGAAAAGCTTTCTTT	CASSHRQGKAFF
15	TRBV10-3	-	many	TRBJ1-5	TGTGCCATCAGTGAGTCCCCACAGCCTGATCAGCCCCAGCATTTT	CAISESPQPDQPQHF
17	TRBV7-3	TRBD2	-	TRBJ2-1	TGTGCCAGCAGCCTCTTGACTAGCGGGGTAATAAACAATGAGCAGTTCTTC	CASSLLTSGVINNEQFF
13	TRBV7-2	-	many	TRBJ2-3	TGTGCCAGCAGCCCGGGCGCCACAGATACGCAGTATTTT	CASSPGATDTQYF
19	TRBV7-9	TRBD1	many	TRBJ1-3	TGTGCCAGCAGCTTAGGACGGGGGACAGGAGACATCTCTGGAAACACCATATATTTT	CASSLGRGTGDISGNTIYF
14	TRBV2	TRBD2	few	TRBJ2-5	TGTGCCAGCAAGGACGGGAGGGCGGGGGAGACCCAGTACTTC	CASKDGRAGETQYF
15	TRBV4-1	-	-	TRBJ2-2	TGCGCCAGCAGCCAAGACGGACGAGAGGCCGGGGAGCTGTTTTTT	CASSQDGREAGELFF
12	TRBV14	-	few	TRBJ2-7	TGTGCCAGCGGAACGGGCATTTACGAGCAGTACTTC	CASGTGIYEQYF
14	TRBV24-1	-	many	TRBJ2-1	TGTGCCACCAGTGATTGGGCGGAGATCCATGAGCAGTTCTTC	CATSDWAEIHEQFF
11	TRBV12-3/TRBV12-4	-	many	TRBJ1-4	TGTGCCAGCAGTTTTGGGGAAAAACTGTTTTTT	CASSFGEKLFF
13	TRBV6-5	-	few	TRBJ2-5	TGTGCCAGCAGTGGACTCAGAAAGGAGACCCAGTACTTC	CASSGLRKETQYF
14	TRBV7-9	-	many	TRBJ1-3	TGTGCCAGCAGCCCGACACTCTCTGGAAACACCATATATTTT	CASSPTLSGNTIYF
15	TRBV6-5	-	-	TRBJ1-2	TGTGCCAGCAGTTACTCGAGGGGCGATCGGTATGGCTACAACTTC	CASSYSRGDRYGYNF
13	TRBV27	-	many	TRBJ1-3	TGTGCCAGCAGTGGGGGGGCTTGGGGCACCATATATTTT	CASSGGAWGTIYF
16	TRBV20-1	-	many	TRBJ2-7	TGCAGTGCTAGAGATCCTTTTAAGGCAGGGATCTACGAGCAGTACTTC	CSARDPFKAGIYEQYF
17	TRBV5-1	-	many	TRBJ2-2	TGCGCCAGCAGCTTAGACGCCGGGACAAGTGGGACCGGGGAGCTGTTTTTT	CASSLDAGTSGTGELFF
14	TRBV3-1	-	many	TRBJ2-7	TGTGCCAGCAGCCCTCGGGACCGGGGCTACGAGCAGTACTTC	CASSPRDRGYEQYF
14	TRBV20-1	-	many	TRBJ1-1	TGCAGTGCTAGAGAGGGACCCCTAGGGACTGAAGCTTTCTTT	CSAREGPLGTEAFF
14	TRBV7-9	-	-	TRBJ2-1	TGTGCCAGCACAGGCCGGGAATCAATCGATGAGCAGTTCTTC	CASTGRESIDEQFF
12	TRBV2	-	-	TRBJ1-1	TGTGCCAGCAGTGAAAGAATCTCTGAAGCTTTCTTT	CASSERISEAFF
13	TRBV25-1	-	many	TRBJ1-5	TGTGCCAGCAGTGACAGTAGCAATCAGCCCCAGCATTTT	CASSDSSNQPQHF
11	TRBV20-1	-	few	TRBJ2-7	TGCAGTGCTAGAGATTGGAACGAGCAGTACTTC	CSARDWNEQYF
16	TRBV3-1	-	-	TRBJ1-1	TGTGCCAGCAGCCAAGAGCGTGGCAGAATGAACACTGAAGCTTTCTTT	CASSQERGRMNTEAFF
12	TRBV14	-	few	TRBJ2-3	TGTGCCAGCAGCCAGGCCGGGGGCAGGGGTTATTTT	CASSQAGGRGYF
15	TRBV20-1	TRBD1	many	TRBJ2-5	TGCAGTGCTAGAGTGGGGACAGGGGGGCAAGAGACCCAGTACTTC	CSARVGTGGQETQYF
14	TRBV6-1	TRBD1	-	TRBJ2-1	TGTGCCAGCACAAAGGGACAGGGATACAATGAGCAGTTCTTC	CASTKGQGYNEQFF
13	TRBV12-3/TRBV12-4	-	-	TRBJ2-7	TGTGCCAGCAGTTTAGGGGTAGGCTACGAGCAGTACTTC	CASSLGVGYEQYF
14	TRBV20-1	-	many	TRBJ1-1	TGCAGTGCTAGAGATCAGGGTCGCTTCACTGAAGCTTTCTTT	CSARDQGRFTEAFF
13	TRBV12-3/TRBV12-4	TRBD1	-	TRBJ2-5	TGTGCCAGCAGACGGACAGGGGGCGAGACCCAGTACTTC	CASRRTGGETQYF
15	TRBV7-7	-	medium-sized	TRBJ2-2	TGTGCCAGCTCCCCCGATCCGGGGATCGCCGGGGAGCTGTTTTTT	CASSPDPGIAGELFF
14	TRBV4-1	-	few	TRBJ1-2	TGCGCCAGCAGCCAAGTTGGGGGAACCTATGGCTACACCTTC	CASSQVGGTYGYTF
16	TRBV7-8	TRBD1	many	TRBJ1-2	TGTGCCAGCAGCTTAGCCTTCGGGGGACAGGGGGTAGGCTACACCTTC	CASSLAFGGQGVGYTF
15	TRBV11-2	-	many	TRBJ1-2	TGTGCCAGCAGCTTAGGTCGGGGCGAAGGCTATGGCTACACCTTC	CASSLGRGEGYGYTF
13	TRBV13	TRBD1	many	TRBJ2-5	TGTGCCAGCAGCCAGACAGGGGGGGAGACCCAGTACTTC	CASSQTGGETQYF
15	TRBV19	TRBD2	-	TRBJ2-1	TGTGCCAGTAGTATAAGGACTAGCGGTTACAATGAGCAGTTCTTC	CASSIRTSGYNEQFF
13	TRBV12-3/TRBV12-4	-	many	TRBJ2-7	TGTGCCAGCAGTCCCGGACCCGGCTACGAGCAGTACTTC	CASSPGPGYEQYF
14	TRBV12-3/TRBV12-4	TRBD1	few	TRBJ1-2	TGTGCCAGCAGTGGACGGGACAGCTGGAGGAGCTACACCTTC	CASSGRDSWRSYTF
12	TRBV3-1	TRBD1	many	TRBJ1-2	TGTGCCAGCAGCCAGACAGGGGACGGCTACACCTTC	CASSQTGDGYTF
17	TRBV4-1	-	many	TRBJ1-1	TGCGCCAGCAGCCAAGACAGGGTTAGATATTTGAACACTGAAGCTTTCTTT	CASSQDRVRYLNTEAFF
16	TRBV4-3	-	many	TRBJ2-6	TGCGCCAGCAGCCAAGAGAGTGCGTCTGGGGCCAACGTCCTGACTTTC	CASSQESASGANVLTF
13	TRBV12-3/TRBV12-4	TRBD2	many	TRBJ2-1	TGTGCCAGCAGTTTTAGCGGGAGCCCTCGTCGGTTCTTC	CASSFSGSPRRFF